This T cell receptor beta chain was sequenced for a study of PD-1 blockade in mismatch repair-deficient tumors. Sequencing was performed with immunoSEQ multiplex PCR; in TCRdb, only in-frame clones are kept and a portion is missing. This table holds over 30,000 clones, around 80% found once. Per the germline V gene, CDR1 is SGHRS and CDR2 is YFSETQ. With V trimmed by 0 bases and J by 8 bases, 5 bases remained unmatched. The CDR3 length is 14 residues. The TCR sequence derives from an adult with mismatch repair-deficient cancer. The material was PBMCs, obtained roughly 6 weeks after starting pembrolizumab. The rearrangement uses TRBV5-1 and TRBJ2-1; 7 bases agree with TRBD2. The CDR3 DNA reads as TGCGCCAGCAGCTTGGGCGCGGGAGACTATGAGCAGTTCTTC. Amino acids: CASSLGAGDYEQFF.